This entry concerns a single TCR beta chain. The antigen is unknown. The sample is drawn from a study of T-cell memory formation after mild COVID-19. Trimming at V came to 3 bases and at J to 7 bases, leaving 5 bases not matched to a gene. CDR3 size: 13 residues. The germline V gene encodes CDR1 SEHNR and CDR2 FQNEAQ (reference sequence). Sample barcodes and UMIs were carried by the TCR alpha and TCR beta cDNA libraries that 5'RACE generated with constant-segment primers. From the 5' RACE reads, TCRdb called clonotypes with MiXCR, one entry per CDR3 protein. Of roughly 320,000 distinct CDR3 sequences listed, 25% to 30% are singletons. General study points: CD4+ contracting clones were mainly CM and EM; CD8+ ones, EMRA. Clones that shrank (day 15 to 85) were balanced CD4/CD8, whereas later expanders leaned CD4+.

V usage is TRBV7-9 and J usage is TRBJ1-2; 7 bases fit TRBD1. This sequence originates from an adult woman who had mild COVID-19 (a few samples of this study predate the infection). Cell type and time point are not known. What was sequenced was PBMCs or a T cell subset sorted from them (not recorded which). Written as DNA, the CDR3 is TGTGCCAGCAGCTTTGAGGGGGCATTTGGCTACACCTTC. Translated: CASSFEGAFGYTF.